This entry describes one T cell receptor beta chain. These data belong to a study of blood T cell repertoires in COVID-19. Across the study: Researchers got acute and convalescent COVID-19 samples from the United States, Italy and Spain. In each case, the material was cDNA or gDNA derived from T cells, B-cell-depleted T cells, or PBMCs.

CDR1 is SGHVS, CDR2 FNYEAQ, per germline. The junction had 7 bases not matched to a gene; V was cut back by 1 base and J by 2 bases. The CDR3 consists of 17 residues. As processed by the authors: Reference gene primer amplification gave nucleated cell count estimates. Assay used: immunoSEQ multiplex PCR; TCRdb lists only in-frame clones, some missing. The V and J calls and clone size are taken from that table; D and trimming were inferred from the DNA. The data show 150,000 to 200,000 clones, 80% to 95% seen once. The J gene is TRBJ2-3, the V gene TRBV7-6; 9 bases are shared with TRBD2. The sequence was obtained from a woman between 50 and 59 years old with acute or convalescent COVID-19. The sample consisted of peripheral blood. The CDR3 spells CASSLGRLAGNTDTQYF. The CDR3, as DNA: TGTGCCAGCAGCTTAGGAAGGCTAGCGGGAAACACAGATACGCAGTATTTT. Using reference TRBV7-6 and TRBJ2-3 for the parts outside the CDR3, the full variable domain is GAGVSQSPRYKVTKRGQDVALRCDPISGHVSLYWYRQALGQGPEFLTYFNYEAQQDKSGLPNDRFSAERPEGSISTLTIQRTEQRDSAMYRCASSLGRLAGNTDTQYFGPGTRLTVL.